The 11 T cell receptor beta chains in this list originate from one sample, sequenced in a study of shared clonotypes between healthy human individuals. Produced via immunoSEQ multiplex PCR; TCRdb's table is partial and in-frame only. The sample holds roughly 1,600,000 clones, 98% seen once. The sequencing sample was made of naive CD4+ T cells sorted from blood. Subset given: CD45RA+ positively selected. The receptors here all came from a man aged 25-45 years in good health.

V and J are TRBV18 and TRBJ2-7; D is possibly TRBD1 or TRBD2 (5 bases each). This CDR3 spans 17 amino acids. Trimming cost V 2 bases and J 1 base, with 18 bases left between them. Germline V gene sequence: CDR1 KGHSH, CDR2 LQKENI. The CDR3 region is CASSPIFGGTTSYEQYF. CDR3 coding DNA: TGTGCCAGCTCACCAATTTTTGGTGGGACGACGTCCTACGAGCAGTACTTC.

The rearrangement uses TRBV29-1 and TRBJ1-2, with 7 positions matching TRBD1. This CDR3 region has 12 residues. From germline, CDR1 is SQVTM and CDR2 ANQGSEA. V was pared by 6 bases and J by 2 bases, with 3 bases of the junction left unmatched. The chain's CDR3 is CSVGQVNYGYTF. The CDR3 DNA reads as TGCAGCGTCGGACAGGTGAACTATGGCTACACCTTC.

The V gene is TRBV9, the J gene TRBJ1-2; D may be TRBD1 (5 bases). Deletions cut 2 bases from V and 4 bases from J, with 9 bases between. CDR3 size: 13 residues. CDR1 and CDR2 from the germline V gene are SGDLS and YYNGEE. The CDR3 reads CASSVRVGYGYTF. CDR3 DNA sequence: TGTGCCAGCAGCGTCAGGGTGGGCTATGGCTACACCTTC.

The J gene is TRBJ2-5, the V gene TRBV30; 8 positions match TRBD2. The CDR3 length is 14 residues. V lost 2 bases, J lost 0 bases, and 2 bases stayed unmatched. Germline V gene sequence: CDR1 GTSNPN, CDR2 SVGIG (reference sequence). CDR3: CAWSTSGHQETQYF. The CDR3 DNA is TGTGCCTGGAGTACTAGCGGACACCAAGAGACCCAGTACTTC.

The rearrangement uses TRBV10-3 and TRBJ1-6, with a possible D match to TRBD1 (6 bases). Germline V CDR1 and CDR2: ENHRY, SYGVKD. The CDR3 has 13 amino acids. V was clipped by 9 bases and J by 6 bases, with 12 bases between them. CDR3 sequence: CAMAGTSNSPLHF. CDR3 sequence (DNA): TGTGCCATGGCAGGGACAAGTAATTCACCCCTCCACTTT.

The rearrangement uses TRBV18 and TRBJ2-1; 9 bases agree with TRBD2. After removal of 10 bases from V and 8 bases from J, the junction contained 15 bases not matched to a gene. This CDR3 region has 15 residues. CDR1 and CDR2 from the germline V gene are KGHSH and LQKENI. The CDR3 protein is CATFKGASGEDEQFF. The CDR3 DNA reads TGTGCCACCTTCAAGGGGGCTAGCGGGGAGGATGAGCAGTTCTTC.

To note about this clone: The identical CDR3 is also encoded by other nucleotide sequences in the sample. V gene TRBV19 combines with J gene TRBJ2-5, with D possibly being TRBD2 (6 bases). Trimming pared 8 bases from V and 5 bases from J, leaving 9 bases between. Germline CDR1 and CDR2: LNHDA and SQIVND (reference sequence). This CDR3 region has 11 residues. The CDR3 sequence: CASSGGETQYF. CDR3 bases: TGTGCCAGTTCTGGGGGGGAGACCCAGTACTTC.

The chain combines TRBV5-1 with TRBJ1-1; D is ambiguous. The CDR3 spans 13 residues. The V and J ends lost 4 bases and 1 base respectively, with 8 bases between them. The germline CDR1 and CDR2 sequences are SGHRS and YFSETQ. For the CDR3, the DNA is TGCGCCAGCAGCATCCACTGGAACACTGAAGCTTTCTTT. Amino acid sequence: CASSIHWNTEAFF.

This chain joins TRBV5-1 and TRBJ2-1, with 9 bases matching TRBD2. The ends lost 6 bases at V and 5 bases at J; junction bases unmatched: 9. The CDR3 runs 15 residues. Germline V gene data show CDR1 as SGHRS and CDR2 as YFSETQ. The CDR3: CASTSESGRNNEQFF. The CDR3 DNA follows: TGCGCCAGCACCTCCGAAAGCGGGAGGAACAATGAGCAGTTCTTC.

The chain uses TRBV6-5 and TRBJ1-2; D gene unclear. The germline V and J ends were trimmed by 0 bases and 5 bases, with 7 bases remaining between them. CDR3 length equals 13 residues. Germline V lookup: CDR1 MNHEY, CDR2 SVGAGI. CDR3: CASSYSAEYGYTF. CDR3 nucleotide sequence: TGTGCCAGCAGTTACTCCGCGGAGTATGGCTACACCTTC.

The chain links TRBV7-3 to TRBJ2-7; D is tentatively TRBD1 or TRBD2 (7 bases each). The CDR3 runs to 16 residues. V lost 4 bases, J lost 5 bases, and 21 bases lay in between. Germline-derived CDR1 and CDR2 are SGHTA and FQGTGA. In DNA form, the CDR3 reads TGTGCCAGCAGCTCTGGGAACGGGACAGCGGGGAACGAGCAGTACTTC. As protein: CASSSGNGTAGNEQYF.